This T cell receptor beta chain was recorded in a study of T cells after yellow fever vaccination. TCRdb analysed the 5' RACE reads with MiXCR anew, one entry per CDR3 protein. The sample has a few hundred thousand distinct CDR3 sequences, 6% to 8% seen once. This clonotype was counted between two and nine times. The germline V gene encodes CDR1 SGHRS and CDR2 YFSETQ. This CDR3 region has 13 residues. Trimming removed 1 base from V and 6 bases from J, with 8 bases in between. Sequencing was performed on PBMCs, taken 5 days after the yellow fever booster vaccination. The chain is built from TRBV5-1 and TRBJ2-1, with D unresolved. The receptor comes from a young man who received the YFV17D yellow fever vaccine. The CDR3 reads CASSLKGSNEQFF. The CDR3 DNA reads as TGCGCCAGCAGCTTGAAGGGATCCAATGAGCAGTTCTTC.